Shown below are 20 T cell receptor beta chains from a single sample sequenced in a study of CD8 T cells in ankylosing spondylitis. Each CDR3 protein gets one entry after TCRdb re-called the 5' RACE reads with MiXCR. The sample contains 300,000 to 400,000 distinct CDR3 sequences, 11% of which appear only once. Source material: blood, either unsorted or a sorted T cell fraction (not recorded which). These receptors all come from a female donor with ankylosing spondylitis or in good health (not recorded which).

There are many counts of this clonotype. The chain uses TRBV29-1 and TRBJ2-7, with no clear D. The germline V gene encodes CDR1 SQVTM and CDR2 ANQGSEA. Trimming left V 4 bases short and J 6 bases short, with 13 bases between. This CDR3 contains 12 residues. CDR3 sequence reads: CSVVVTTIEQYF. The CDR3 DNA reads as TGCAGCGTTGTGGTGACAACTATCGAGCAGTACTTC.

V is TRBV20-1 and J is TRBJ2-7; 10 bases align to TRBD2. After removal of 6 bases from V and 6 bases from J, the junction contained 8 bases not matched to a gene. This CDR3 is built from 13 residues. Germline values: CDR1 DFQATT, CDR2 SNEGSKA (reference sequence). For the CDR3, the DNA is TGCAGTGCCGCCGGGACTAGCGCGGGCGAGCAGTACTTC. Its translation is CSAAGTSAGEQYF.

This clonotype was counted a few times. The J gene is TRBJ2-3, the V gene TRBV5-1; perhaps TRBD2 as D (7 bases). In germline, CDR1 is SGHRS, CDR2 YFSETQ. Trimming cost V 3 bases and J 0 bases, with 14 bases left between them. The CDR3 consists of 16 residues. Written as DNA, the CDR3 is TGCGCCAGCAGCTGGGGAGCGGGACACAGCACAGATACGCAGTATTTT. The encoded protein is CASSWGAGHSTDTQYF.

This clonotype was found many times. J is TRBJ2-2 and V is TRBV3-1; D is perhaps TRBD2 (5 bases). Germline lookup yields CDR1 LGHDT and CDR2 YNNKEL (reference sequence). CDR3 length: 17 amino acids. The V end was cut by 0 bases, the J end by 4 bases, with 15 bases between. The CDR3 coding sequence is TGTGCCAGCAGCCAAGATCTTGTAAGCGGATCCACCGGGGAGCTGTTTTTT. Translation gives CASSQDLVSGSTGELFF.

The chain links TRBV12-3 or TRBV12-4 to TRBJ1-6, with D perhaps TRBD1 (5 bases). This CDR3 comprises 15 residues. Trimming pared 5 bases from V and 5 bases from J, leaving 13 bases between. The CDR3 spells CASSSRGGDNSPLHF. For the CDR3, the DNA is TGTGCCAGCAGTAGCCGGGGGGGGGATAATTCACCCCTCCACTTT.

The table lists this clonotype with many counts. V and J are TRBV6-1 and TRBJ1-3; TRBD1 might be the D (5 bases). Trimming took off 0 bases at V and 3 bases at J, with 18 bases between the two ends. The CDR3 has 18 residues. Germline-derived CDR1 and CDR2 are MNHNS and SASEGT. Written as DNA, the CDR3 is TGTGCCAGCAGTGAAGCATGGTGGGGGACCCGTCTTGGAAACACCATATATTTT. Translation: CASSEAWWGTRLGNTIYF.

In this sample, this clonotype turned up many times. This chain joins TRBV10-2 and TRBJ2-1; 7 nucleotides line up with TRBD2. Losses at the gene ends were 6 bases for V and 1 base for J; bases not matched to a gene: 6. CDR1 is WSHSY, CDR2 SAAADI, per germline. The CDR3 runs 15 residues. CDR3 nucleotide sequence: TGCGCCAGCAGCGAGCGGGATTATTCCTACAATGAGCAGTTCTTC. It encodes CASSERDYSYNEQFF.

This clonotype was seen many times. The chain employs TRBV20-1 and TRBJ2-5; D perhaps matches TRBD2 (6 bases). The V end was cut by 6 bases, the J end by 4 bases, with 12 bases between. The CDR3 has 12 residues. Germline CDR1 is DFQATT and CDR2 is SNEGSKA (reference sequence). The CDR3 here is CSAPSDGETQYF. CDR3 sequence (DNA): TGCAGTGCCCCTAGCGATGGAGAGACCCAGTACTTC.

This clonotype was counted at least ten times. CDR3 region: CASSDRQGARDEQFF. As DNA, the CDR3 is TGCGCCAGCAGCGATCGACAGGGGGCGCGTGATGAGCAGTTCTTC. The chain uses TRBV4-3 and TRBJ2-1, with TRBD1 matching 10 bases. The germline V gene encodes CDR1 LGHNA and CDR2 YSLEER. V gave up 5 bases and J gave up 8 bases; unmatched junction bases: 9. The CDR3 consists of 15 residues.

This clonotype was seen ten or more times. The chain carries TRBV5-1 and TRBJ2-3; D remains unclear. This CDR3 is built from 11 residues. Germline V gene sequence: CDR1 SGHRS, CDR2 YFSETQ. V was clipped by 5 bases and J by 2 bases, with 3 bases between them. The CDR3 DNA sequence: TGCGCCAGCAGGTTCACAGATACGCAGTATTTT. It codes for CASRFTDTQYF. Filled out from reference TRBV5-1 and TRBJ2-3, the complete variable domain reads KAGVTQTPRYLIKTRGQQVTLSCSPISGHRSVSWYQQTPGQGLQFLFEYFSETQRNKGNFPGRFSGRQFSNSRSEMNVSTLELGDSALYLCASRFTDTQYFGPGTRLTVL.

This clonotype was found many times. Germline and junction disagree at one end, which may indicate a read error. This sequence joins TRBV20-1 and TRBJ2-5, with D hard to call. CDR3 length: 15 amino acids. Germline-derived CDR1 and CDR2 are DFQATT and SNEGSKA (reference sequence). As DNA, the CDR3 is TGCAGCGCTAACACGCGGCGGCAGAGGCAAGAGACCCAGTACTTC. Amino acids: CSANTRRQRQETQYF.

The sample holds many counts of this clonotype. The CDR3 reads CSAAGSRIEQFF. The CDR3, as DNA: TGCAGTGCTGCCGGGAGCCGGATTGAGCAGTTCTTC. J is TRBJ2-1 and V is TRBV20-1; possible D gene TRBD2, 6 bases. CDR1 is DFQATT and CDR2 is SNEGSKA in the germline V gene (reference sequence). V lost 5 bases and J lost 9, with 14 bases in between. The CDR3 has 12 residues.

This clonotype was detected ten times or more. The chain links TRBV5-1 to TRBJ2-5, with D uncertain. Germline values: CDR1 SGHRS, CDR2 YFSETQ. CDR3 length equals 15 residues. V was trimmed by 5 bases and J by 4 bases, leaving 18 bases between them. DNA of the CDR3: TGCGCCAGCAGACCTGATGTCCCGCTTCGAGAGACCCAGTACTTC. It yields the protein CASRPDVPLRETQYF.

This clonotype was counted only a few times. This chain uses TRBV5-5 with TRBJ1-2, with D tentatively TRBD1 (6 bases). Germline V gene sequence: CDR1 SGHKS, CDR2 YYEKEE (reference sequence). The CDR3 spans 14 residues. Trimming cost V 4 bases and J 8 bases, with 18 bases left between them. CDR3 amino acids: CASSEDTGSWGYTF. CDR3 bases: TGTGCCAGCAGCGAAGACACAGGGTCCTGGGGCTACACCTTC.

In this sample, this clonotype turned up many times. The V call is TRBV20-1, the J call TRBJ1-2; D might be TRBD1 (6 bases). The V gene's germline CDR1 is DFQATT and CDR2 SNEGSKA (reference sequence). The V and J ends lost 5 bases and 7 bases respectively, with 14 bases between them. CDR3 length: 12 amino acids. CDR3 loop: CSAGGQGGGYTF. CDR3 DNA: TGCAGTGCTGGGGGACAAGGTGGTGGCTACACCTTC.

This clonotype came up a few times. The CDR3 bases are TGTGCCAGCTCACCGGGGGGTCCTCCAAATGGCGCTTTCTTT. This translates into CASSPGGPPNGAFF. The rearrangement joins TRBV18 to TRBJ1-1; D perhaps matches TRBD1 (5 bases). The CDR3 spans 14 residues. The V and J ends lost 3 bases and 11 bases respectively, with 19 bases between them. CDR1 is KGHSH and CDR2 is LQKENI in the germline V gene.

This clonotype occurred many times. This chain joins TRBV4-2 and TRBJ2-1; TRBD2 is a possible D gene (6 bases). Germline V gives CDR1 LGHNA, CDR2 YNFKEQ. The CDR3 extends over 16 amino acids. V lost 1 base, J lost 1 base, and 11 bases lay in between. In DNA, the CDR3 is TGTGCCAGCAGCCAAGCGCGGGGCCCGTCCTACAATGAGCAGTTCTTC. Translated: CASSQARGPSYNEQFF.

There are many counts of this clonotype. This sequence joins TRBV5-5 and TRBJ2-2; TRBD1 might be the D (6 bases). CDR1 is SGHKS and CDR2 is YYEKEE in the germline V gene (reference sequence). Trimming removed 0 bases at V and 4 bases at J, with 13 bases between. CDR3 size: 16 residues. CDR3 protein: CASSLGADSFTGELFF. CDR3 sequence (DNA): TGTGCCAGCAGCTTGGGAGCGGACAGTTTCACCGGGGAGCTGTTTTTT.

This clonotype was counted at least ten times. The rearrangement uses TRBV5-1 and TRBJ1-3; D perhaps matches TRBD1 (5 bases). The ends were cut back, 0 bases at V and 4 bases at J, with 14 bases in the middle. CDR3 length: 16 residues. The germline V gene encodes CDR1 SGHRS and CDR2 YFSETQ. Here the CDR3 reads CASSLVQGDRGNTIYF. The DNA of the CDR3 is TGCGCCAGCAGCTTGGTCCAGGGCGATCGAGGAAACACCATATATTTT.

This clonotype was detected many times. The chain employs TRBV29-1 and TRBJ2-7; TRBD2 aligns across 12 bases. V lost 4 bases, J lost 6 bases, and 7 bases stayed unmatched. Germline V gene sequence: CDR1 SQVTM, CDR2 ANQGSEA. This CDR3 is built from 14 residues. This CDR3 is CSVVSLAGGREQYF. The DNA for the CDR3 is TGCAGCGTTGTAAGCCTAGCGGGGGGGCGCGAGCAGTACTTC.